This is a list of T cell receptor beta chains from one sample in a study of vaccination and CD4 T cells after COVID-19. These receptors' targets are unknown. MiXCR, run by TCRdb on the PCR reads, gives a single entry per CDR3 protein. The sample consists of approximately 11,000 distinct CDR3 sequences, 45% of them appearing once. Sequencing was performed on cultured CD4+ T cells from blood, taken after SARS-CoV-2 vaccination. The receptors shown here come from a human donor with COVID-19. Each CDR3 is given with its conserved first and last residue. D genes are given only for firm matches. Not every row has a clone size; where given, it reads once, few, many or a size class.

D	V	J	size	CDR3	DNA
TRBD2	TRBV6-1	TRBJ2-1	NA	CASRVLGAGGNNEQFF	TGTGCCAGCAGAGTTCTCGGAGCGGGGGGGAATAATGAGCAGTTCTTC
NA	TRBV20-1	TRBJ1-2	few	CSAGTPDNYGYTF	TGCAGTGCAGGGACACCCGACAACTATGGCTACACCTTC
TRBD1	TRBV11-2	TRBJ1-6	NA	CASSSVHRGGTPLHF	TGTGCCAGCAGCTCTGTTCACAGGGGTGGGACACCCCTCCACTTT
NA	TRBV4-3	TRBJ1-3	NA	CASSQAIGASGNTIYF	TGCGCCAGCAGCCAAGCAATAGGGGCTAGTGGAAACACCATATATTTT
NA	TRBV29-1	TRBJ1-2	few	CSVDWPRGRGYTF	TGCAGCGTGGATTGGCCGAGGGGCCGTGGCTACACCTTC
TRBD1	TRBV28	TRBJ1-1	few	CASRSTIRDRGTEAFF	TGTGCCAGCAGATCCACAATCCGGGACAGGGGAACTGAAGCTTTCTTT
NA	TRBV20-1	TRBJ1-6	few	CSARDIRVNSPLHF	TGCAGTGCTAGAGATATCAGGGTCAACTCACCCCTCCACTTT
NA	TRBV19	TRBJ1-1	NA	CASSMGKDTMNTEAFF	TGTGCCAGTAGTATGGGGAAGGACACAATGAACACTGAAGCTTTCTTT
TRBD1	TRBV20-1	TRBJ1-2	NA	CSARSGDSLYGYTF	TGCAGTGCCCGAAGCGGGGACAGCCTCTATGGCTACACCTTC
NA	TRBV30	TRBJ1-2	NA	CAWSDWGSDYTF	TGTGCCTGGAGTGACTGGGGCAGCGACTACACCTTC
NA	TRBV7-2	TRBJ1-5	NA	CASSYDLSLKQPQHF	TGTGCCAGCAGCTACGACCTCTCTCTAAAACAGCCCCAGCATTTT
NA	TRBV19	TRBJ1-2	NA	CASSIRGGYGYTF	TGTGCCAGTAGTATAAGAGGGGGCTATGGCTACACCTTC
TRBD1	TRBV10-3	TRBJ1-5	NA	CAISEYEMTGGNQPQHF	TGTGCCATCAGTGAGTACGAGATGACAGGGGGCAATCAGCCCCAGCATTTT
TRBD1	TRBV6-1	TRBJ2-7	few	CASSEGTGVVKQYF	TGTGCCAGCAGTGAAGGGACAGGGGTCGTGAAGCAGTACTTC
NA	TRBV19	TRBJ2-3	NA	CASSITGDTQYF	TGTGCCAGTAGTATAACAGGAGATACGCAGTATTTT
NA	TRBV7-7	TRBJ2-5	NA	CASSLGTIPKETQYF	TGTGCTAGCAGCTTAGGAACTATCCCCAAAGAGACCCAGTACTTC
TRBD1	TRBV6-1	TRBJ1-2	NA	CASSRKGGDYGYTF	TGTGCCAGCAGCCGGAAAGGGGGCGACTATGGCTACACCTTC
NA	TRBV30	TRBJ2-4	NA	CAWSVGQSAKNIQYF	TGTGCCTGGAGTGTAGGACAGTCGGCCAAAAACATTCAGTACTTC
NA	TRBV25-1	TRBJ1-1	NA	CAVSGREAEAFF	TGTGCCGTCTCAGGGAGAGAGGCTGAAGCTTTCTTT
NA	TRBV27	TRBJ2-5	NA	CASIKRGTQYF	TGTGCCAGCATTAAACGTGGGACCCAGTACTTC
NA	TRBV9	TRBJ2-5	NA	CASSVQGQEETQYF	TGTGCCAGCAGCGTACAGGGACAAGAAGAGACCCAGTACTTC
NA	TRBV6-1	TRBJ2-1	NA	CASSEPADPRGYNEQFF	TGTGCCAGCAGTGAACCGGCAGATCCTCGGGGCTACAATGAGCAGTTCTTC
NA	TRBV20-1	TRBJ1-5	NA	CSARDPNEPNQPQHF	TGCAGTGCTAGAGATCCCAATGAACCCAATCAGCCCCAGCATTTT
NA	TRBV27	TRBJ2-2	few	CASRLYGELFF	TGTGCCAGCAGATTATACGGGGAGCTGTTTTTT
TRBD1	TRBV7-2	TRBJ2-7	NA	CASSRGQGLSYEQYF	TGTGCCAGCAGCAGAGGACAGGGTCTCTCCTACGAGCAGTACTTC
TRBD1	TRBV6-1	TRBJ1-5	few	CATKDRGDNQPQHF	TGTGCCACCAAGGACAGGGGAGACAATCAGCCCCAGCATTTT
NA	TRBV28	TRBJ2-7	NA	CASSLFAGLDEQYF	TGTGCCAGCAGTTTATTCGCGGGGCTTGACGAGCAGTACTTC
NA	TRBV5-6	TRBJ2-2	NA	CASSPRGTGELFF	TGTGCCAGCAGCCCCCGCGGGACCGGGGAGCTGTTTTTT
NA	TRBV20-1	TRBJ2-3	few	CSAREGRVPDTQYF	TGCAGTGCTAGGGAGGGGCGGGTCCCCGATACGCAGTATTTT
TRBD1	TRBV6-2/TRBV6-3	TRBJ1-1	NA	CASSTQSTGFGKTEAFF	TGTGCCAGCAGTACCCAGTCGACAGGGTTTGGAAAAACTGAAGCTTTCTTT
NA	TRBV27	TRBJ1-1	NA	CASSFDAKLNTEAFF	TGTGCCAGCAGTTTCGACGCTAAGTTGAACACTGAAGCTTTCTTT
TRBD1	TRBV20-1	TRBJ2-4	NA	CSARFRGQGGTKNIQYF	TGCAGTGCTAGATTCCGAGGACAGGGGGGGACCAAAAACATTCAGTACTTC
NA	TRBV12-3/TRBV12-4	TRBJ1-5	NA	CASSLVGGSPHQPQHF	TGTGCCAGCAGTTTAGTAGGGGGGTCCCCGCATCAGCCCCAGCATTTT
NA	TRBV19	TRBJ1-5	NA	CASTFTGGANQPQHF	TGTGCCAGTACTTTTACCGGGGGGGCGAATCAGCCCCAGCATTTT
NA	TRBV12-3/TRBV12-4	TRBJ1-5	NA	CASSLDQNSNQPQHF	TGTGCCAGCAGTTTAGACCAGAATAGCAATCAGCCCCAGCATTTT
NA	TRBV6-5	TRBJ2-6	NA	CASSYDYTLQGANVLTF	TGTGCCAGCAGTTACGACTACACTTTACAGGGGGCCAACGTCCTGACTTTC
NA	TRBV12-3/TRBV12-4	TRBJ1-5	few	CASSFRQDQPQHF	TGTGCCAGCAGTTTTAGACAGGATCAGCCCCAGCATTTT
TRBD2	TRBV20-1	TRBJ2-1	NA	CSARDPTSGVNEQFF	TGCAGTGCTAGAGATCCAACTAGCGGGGTCAATGAGCAGTTCTTC
NA	TRBV11-3	TRBJ2-5	NA	CASSFTGRGETQYF	TGTGCCAGCAGCTTCACAGGGCGGGGTGAGACCCAGTACTTC
NA	TRBV19	TRBJ2-5	NA	CASSIRAYETQYF	TGTGCCAGTAGTATTCGAGCATACGAGACCCAGTACTTC
TRBD2	TRBV25-1	TRBJ2-3	once	CASSSLGGVGTDTQYF	TGTGCCAGCAGTTCCCTGGGAGGGGTGGGCACAGATACGCAGTATTTT
NA	TRBV6-1	TRBJ2-3	few	CASIGRYQGPDTQYF	TGTGCCAGCATAGGACGGTATCAGGGGCCAGATACGCAGTATTTT